A selection of T cell receptor beta chains follows, all from one sample in a study of cytomegalovirus exposure and HLA in healthy donors. Clones were read by immunoSEQ multiplex PCR, and TCRdb kept only the in-frame ones, dropping some. The repertoire holds tens of thousands of clones, with about 91% as singletons. Sequenced input: PBMCs. The receptors derive from a woman between 18 and 30 years old in good health and CMV-seronegative. Both conserved end residues are part of each CDR3. The D gene is left open where the match is weak. Only part of the rows carry a size: once, few, many, or a class if the clone is expanded.

v_call	clone_size	d_call	j_call	cdr3_nt	cdr3_aa
TRBV13	.	TRBD1	TRBJ2-5	TGTGCCAGCAGCTTCACAGGGGCAGAGACCCAGTACTTC	CASSFTGAETQYF
TRBV28	.	TRBD2	TRBJ2-4	TGTGCCAGCAGACCGGGGGGAACGAACATTCAGTACTTC	CASRPGGTNIQYF
TRBV27	.	TRBD1	TRBJ2-7	TGTGCCAGCAGTTTTGGCGGGACAGGGACTCACGAGCAGTACTTC	CASSFGGTGTHEQYF
TRBV2	.	.	TRBJ2-3	TGTGCCAGCAGCCGACAGTATAGCACAGATACGCAGTATTTT	CASSRQYSTDTQYF
TRBV27	few	.	TRBJ2-7	TGTGCCAGCGGGGACTCCGCCTACGAGCAGTACTTC	CASGDSAYEQYF
TRBV5-1	.	TRBD1	TRBJ2-7	TGCGCCAGCAGCGAGAAGGGACAGGGCTACGAGCAGTACTTC	CASSEKGQGYEQYF
TRBV11-1	once	.	TRBJ1-2	TGTGCCAGCAGCTTTGGGGGCAACTATGGCTACACCTTC	CASSFGGNYGYTF
TRBV10-3	few	TRBD1	TRBJ2-7	TGTGCCACAGTCTCGACAGGGGAAGGAGAGCAGTACTTC	CATVSTGEGEQYF
TRBV7-2	.	.	TRBJ1-5	TGTGCCAGCAGCTTTGGCGGAGGCGGTGGCAATCAGCCCCAGCATTTT	CASSFGGGGGNQPQHF
TRBV19	.	TRBD1	TRBJ1-5	TGTGCCAGTAGCCGGGACAGGGTTGACAATCAGCCCCAGCATTTT	CASSRDRVDNQPQHF
TRBV9	once	.	TRBJ1-2	TGTGCCAGCAGCCCCGATACAGGTTACTATGGCTACACCTTC	CASSPDTGYYGYTF
TRBV5-4	few	.	TRBJ2-6	TGTGCCAGCAGCTTGGCCGGCAGGGGCTCTGGTGGGGCCAACGTCCTGACTTTC	CASSLAGRGSGGANVLTF
TRBV12-5	.	.	TRBJ2-3	TGTGCTAGTGGTTTGACTGGCACAGATACGCAGTATTTT	CASGLTGTDTQYF
TRBV6-5	.	TRBD2	TRBJ2-7	TGTGCCAGCAGTTACTCGGGGAGGGAGGACATCGAGCAGTACTTC	CASSYSGREDIEQYF
TRBV7-7	.	TRBD1	TRBJ2-5	TGTGCTAGCAGCTTAGGAGACAGGGTCGGAAACCAAGAGACCCAGTACTTC	CASSLGDRVGNQETQYF
TRBV11-3	.	TRBD1	TRBJ1-5	TGTGCCAGCAGCATGACAGGGGCAAGTTCTAGCAATCAGCCCCAGCATTTT	CASSMTGASSSNQPQHF
TRBV14	.	.	TRBJ2-1	TGTGCCAGCAGCCAAACGCTAGCCAATGAGCAGTTCTTC	CASSQTLANEQFF
TRBV7-9	once	.	TRBJ2-2	TGTGCCAGCAGCTTAGTCGCAGTTAACACCGGGGAGCTGTTTTTT	CASSLVAVNTGELFF
TRBV7-3	few	TRBD1	TRBJ2-7	TGTGCCAGCAGCTCTGGACAGGACGAGCAGTACTTC	CASSSGQDEQYF
TRBV9	once	.	TRBJ1-1	TGTGCCAGCAGCGTGGCGGGGGAGAACACTGAAGCTTTCTTT	CASSVAGENTEAFF
TRBV28	.	TRBD1	TRBJ1-5	TGTGCCAGCAGCCCCGGGACAGGAGTTCAGCCCCAGCATTTT	CASSPGTGVQPQHF
TRBV4-3	.	TRBD2	TRBJ2-2	TGCGCCAGCAGCCAAGGGATTGGAGCGGGAGGGCGGGTAGGGGAGCTGTTTTTT	CASSQGIGAGGRVGELFF
TRBV18	.	.	TRBJ2-7	TGTGCCAGCTCAGGACTGTACGAGCAGTACTTC	CASSGLYEQYF
TRBV7-9	.	.	TRBJ2-4	TGTGCCAGCAGCCCTCCCCTAGGTAACATTCAGTACTTC	CASSPPLGNIQYF
TRBV27	once	.	TRBJ1-5	TGTGCCAGCAAGTCAGGGGCTCAGCCCCAGCATTTT	CASKSGAQPQHF
TRBV7-8	.	TRBD2	TRBJ2-1	TGTGCCAGCAGCCCCCTTGGAGGGGTAGGGACTAGCGGACACAATGAGCAGTTCTTC	CASSPLGGVGTSGHNEQFF
TRBV2	.	.	TRBJ1-1	TGTGCCAGCATCGAAGGGGCTTTGTATAGCACTGAAGCTTTCTTT	CASIEGALYSTEAFF
TRBV19	.	TRBD1	TRBJ1-1	TGTGCCAGTAGTGGACAGGGGGTCTCTGAAGCTTTCTTT	CASSGQGVSEAFF
TRBV2	.	.	TRBJ1-5	TGTGCCAGCAAGGGAGGCACGGACAATCAGCCCCAGCATTTT	CASKGGTDNQPQHF
TRBV11-2	.	.	TRBJ1-1	TGTGCCAGCAGCTTAGCGAGGGGGACAAGATACGAAGCTTTCTTT	CASSLARGTRYEAFF
TRBV6-5	.	TRBD1	TRBJ2-3	TGTGCCAGCTCGGACAGGGGGAGCACAGATACGCAGTATTTT	CASSDRGSTDTQYF
TRBV4-3	.	TRBD2	TRBJ2-3	TGCGCCAGCAGCCAAGACGTAGCGGGAGGGCACCTTGGTGAGAATACGCAGTATTTT	CASSQDVAGGHLGENTQYF
TRBV27	.	TRBD1	TRBJ2-7	TGTGCCAGCAGAAAGGGACAGGGGGTCATTGGAACCTACGAGCAGTACTTC	CASRKGQGVIGTYEQYF
TRBV19	.	.	TRBJ2-1	TGTGCCAGCACCCCCCCCTTGGGAGACAATGAGCAGTTCTTC	CASTPPLGDNEQFF
TRBV2	.	.	TRBJ1-2	TGTGCCAGCAGAGAAGGGAGGAGGGCTAATGGCTACACCTTC	CASREGRRANGYTF
TRBV15	.	.	TRBJ1-5	TGTGCCACCAGCAGAGACAGGGCCAATCAGCCCCAGCATTTT	CATSRDRANQPQHF
TRBV11-3	.	.	TRBJ1-2	TGTGCCAGCAGCCGACCCCAGGACAGCTACACCTTC	CASSRPQDSYTF
TRBV9	.	TRBD2	TRBJ2-2	TGTGCCAGCAGCTCACCTAGCGGGGGGGCGAACACCGGGGAGCTGTTTTTT	CASSSPSGGANTGELFF
TRBV13	.	TRBD2	TRBJ2-5	TGTGCCAGCAGCTCCTCGGGAGGGCGAGAGACCCAGTACTTC	CASSSSGGRETQYF
TRBV4-2	.	.	TRBJ2-7	TGTGCCAGCAGCCAAGACCCCCAGGACACCTACGAGCAGTACTTC	CASSQDPQDTYEQYF
TRBV5-1	.	.	TRBJ2-7	TGCGCCAGCAGCTTGGTTAGCAGCTACGAGCAGTACTTC	CASSLVSSYEQYF
TRBV7-9	.	TRBD1	TRBJ2-7	TGTGCCAGCAGCACGAACAGGGGGCGCTACGAGCAGTACTTC	CASSTNRGRYEQYF
TRBV27	.	TRBD1	TRBJ2-2	TGTGCCAGCAGCTCCCCGGGACAGAATACCGGGGAGCTGTTTTTT	CASSSPGQNTGELFF
TRBV12-5	.	.	TRBJ1-1	TGTGCTAGTGGTTTGGTACGGAACAGGGTCGACACTGAAGCTTTCTTT	CASGLVRNRVDTEAFF
TRBV12-5	.	TRBD1	TRBJ1-1	TGTGCTAGTGGTTTGTACGGGACAGGGGGCACTGAAGCTTTCTTT	CASGLYGTGGTEAFF
TRBV2	.	.	TRBJ2-7	TGTGCCAGTGTTCAGGCTTACGAGCAGTACTTC	CASVQAYEQYF